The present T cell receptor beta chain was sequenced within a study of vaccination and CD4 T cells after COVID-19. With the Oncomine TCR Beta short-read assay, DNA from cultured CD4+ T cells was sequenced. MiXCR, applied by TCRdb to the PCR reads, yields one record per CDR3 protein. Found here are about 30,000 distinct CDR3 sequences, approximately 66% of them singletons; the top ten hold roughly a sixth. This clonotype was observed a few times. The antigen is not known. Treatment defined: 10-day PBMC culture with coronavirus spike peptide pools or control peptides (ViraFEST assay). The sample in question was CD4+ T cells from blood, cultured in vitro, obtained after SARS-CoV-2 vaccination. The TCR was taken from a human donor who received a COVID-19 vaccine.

In DNA form, the CDR3 reads TGCGCCAGCCTTAAGGGGGGTGGGGACACCGTACGCCAATGTTATCAGCCCCAGCATTTT. Encoded protein: CASLKGGGDTVRQCYQPQHF. The chain couples TRBV10-1 to TRBJ1-5; a weak D match, TRBD1 (6 bases). From germline, CDR1 is WNHNN and CDR2 SYGVQD (reference sequence). V gave up 8 bases and J gave up 5 bases, with 34 bases separating them. The CDR3 runs to 20 residues.